The 29 T cell receptor beta chains listed next were all sequenced from one sample in a study of shared clonotypes between healthy human individuals. Sequencing used immunoSEQ multiplex PCR; TCRdb keeps in-frame clones, though not all of them. This sample yields approximately 500,000 clones, of which over 70% are seen a single time; approximately 12% belongs to the top ten. The specimen was PBMCs. All receptors come from a woman aged 40 to 50 in good health. Some clones in this sample may be carry-over from other donors' samples.

This chain joins TRBV6-6 and TRBJ2-2, with D tentatively TRBD1 (5 bases). In germline, CDR1 is MNHNY, CDR2 SVGAGI (reference sequence). Between the trimmed V and J ends, which lost 4 bases and 5 bases, there was a span of 8 bases. CDR3 size: 13 residues. CDR3 sequence: CASSLQGTGELFF. The DNA for the CDR3 is TGTGCCAGCAGTTTGCAGGGAACCGGGGAGCTGTTTTTT.

The rearrangement uses TRBV7-6 and TRBJ2-1; 11 nucleotides agree with TRBD2. CDR1 is SGHVS and CDR2 is FNYEAQ in the germline V gene. This CDR3 has 15 residues. Losses at the gene ends were 5 bases for V and 5 bases for J; bases not matched to a gene: 5. The DNA of the CDR3 is TGTGCCAGCAGCCCTCCGGGACTAGCGGACAATGAGCAGTTCTTC. Translation: CASSPPGLADNEQFF.

The V gene is TRBV10-3, the J gene TRBJ2-5; D not resolved. The CDR3 is 13 amino acids. Germline lookup yields CDR1 ENHRY and CDR2 SYGVKD. The V end lost 6 bases, the J end lost 0 bases, and 8 bases lay between the germline ends. CDR3 nucleotides: TGTGCCATCAGCCCGGACCACCAAGAGACCCAGTACTTC. Amino acids: CAISPDHQETQYF.

The chain links TRBV6-5 to TRBJ1-4; no clear D. Germline V gives CDR1 MNHEY, CDR2 SVGAGI. Trimming removed 8 bases at V and 4 bases at J, with 11 bases between. The CDR3 is made up of 13 amino acids. In DNA form, the CDR3 reads TGTGCCAGCGGACGCCCGGATAATGAAAAACTGTTTTTT. It translates to CASGRPDNEKLFF.

The V call is TRBV7-3, the J call TRBJ2-7; TRBD1 or TRBD2 may be the D gene (5 bases each). CDR1 SGHTA and CDR2 FQGTGA come from the germline V gene. Deletions cut 6 bases from V and 3 bases from J, with 12 bases between. The CDR3 is 13 amino acids. The CDR3 coding sequence is TGTGCCAGCAGTCATAATGGGGGCTACGAGCAGTACTTC. Translated, it gives CASSHNGGYEQYF.

This clone has only a few counts. The chain has TRBV7-9 and TRBJ2-2; D may be TRBD2 (5 bases). The germline V gene has CDR1 SEHNR and CDR2 FQNEAQ (reference sequence). This CDR3 is 14 amino acids long. Trimming left V 8 bases short and J 7 bases short, with 17 bases between. CDR3 bases: TGTGCCAGCGCTCGTGGGAGCTTGGACGGGGAGCTGTTTTTT. Protein sequence: CASARGSLDGELFF.

The chain recombines TRBV7-9 with TRBJ2-1; D ambiguous. This CDR3 spans 14 amino acids. In germline, CDR1 is SEHNR, CDR2 FQNEAQ (reference sequence). V gave up 8 bases and J gave up 5 bases, with 16 bases separating them. The CDR3 DNA reads TGTGCCAGCGCGGCCAAGAACGGGCACAATGAGCAGTTCTTC. Translating gives CASAAKNGHNEQFF.

Turning to this clone: One base away lies a much larger clone, so this may be a sequencing read error. Other DNA sequences within the sample encode an identical CDR3. CDR3 residues: CASSSSSGTSEQYF. The CDR3 DNA is TGTGCCAGCAGCTCTTCCAGCGGGACGAGCGAGCAGTACTTC. The rearrangement uses TRBV7-2 and TRBJ2-7, with 7 bases fitting TRBD2. Trimming at V came to 4 bases and at J to 6 bases, leaving 9 bases not matched to a gene. The CDR3 spans 14 residues. CDR1 SGHTA and CDR2 FQGNSA come from the germline V gene.

This clone was counted a few times. The V and J genes are TRBV10-3 and TRBJ2-7, with 8 bases aligning to TRBD2. The CDR3 sequence is 14 residues long. Unmatched junction bases numbered 0, after V lost 0 bases and J lost 2 bases. CDR1 is ENHRY, CDR2 SYGVKD, per germline. The CDR3 is CAISESGLAYEQYF. The CDR3 DNA follows: TGTGCCATCAGTGAGTCGGGACTAGCCTACGAGCAGTACTTC.

The CDR3 DNA sequence: TGTGCCAGCAGCCGCGAGGTGGACATATCCCGCAATCAGCCCCAGCATTTT. Encoded protein: CASSREVDISRNQPQHF. The chain links TRBV5-5 to TRBJ1-5, with D possibly TRBD1 on 5 matching bases. With 4 bases removed from V and 2 bases from J, the gap between germline ends came to 19 bases. CDR3 size: 17 residues. CDR1 and CDR2 from the germline V gene are SGHKS and YYEKEE (reference sequence).

V and J are TRBV2 and TRBJ2-5; D remains ambiguous. Trimming pared 5 bases from V and 5 bases from J, leaving 18 bases between. Germline CDR1 reads SNHLY; CDR2 reads FYNNEI. CDR3 size: 15 residues. The DNA for the CDR3 is TGTGCCAGCAGTCTTCGACTGGAACCCTCGGAGACCCAGTACTTC. It codes for CASSLRLEPSETQYF.

The V gene is TRBV15, the J gene TRBJ2-7; TRBD2 aligns across 8 bases. The V gene's germline CDR1 is LNHNV and CDR2 YYDKDF (reference sequence). V shed 2 bases and J 7 bases; nucleotides not matched to a gene: 19. This CDR3 is built from 18 residues. CDR3 protein: CATSRPPWRDGRAGEQYF. The CDR3 DNA reads TGTGCCACCAGCAGACCTCCTTGGCGGGACGGGAGGGCAGGGGAGCAGTACTTC.

The chain employs TRBV5-6 and TRBJ1-2; D ambiguous. The ends were cut back, 1 base at V and 2 bases at J, with 6 bases in the middle. Germline V CDR1 and CDR2: SGHDT, YYEEEE. The CDR3 length is 13 residues. The CDR3 here is CASSLWVNYGYTF. As DNA, the CDR3 is TGTGCCAGCAGCTTGTGGGTAAACTATGGCTACACCTTC.

As concerns this clone: Within the sample, other DNA sequences also encode this same CDR3. The gene calls are TRBV5-1 and TRBJ2-1, with D perhaps matching TRBD2 (6 bases). Germline-derived CDR1 and CDR2 are SGHRS and YFSETQ. V lost 0 bases to trimming and J lost 7 bases, with 14 bases between them. The CDR3 is made up of 15 amino acids. CDR3 DNA sequence: TGCGCCAGCAGCTTGGCCCCGGGAGTTCATAATGAGCAGTTCTTC. Protein product: CASSLAPGVHNEQFF.

V usage is TRBV30 and J usage is TRBJ2-7; D possibly corresponds to TRBD2 (5 bases). The CDR3 has 13 residues. Germline V lookup: CDR1 GTSNPN, CDR2 SVGIG (reference sequence). Deletions cut 5 bases from V and 4 bases from J, with 15 bases between. The CDR3: CAWSLVTGYEQYF. Written as DNA, the CDR3 is TGTGCCTGGTCACTGGTTACGGGGTACGAGCAGTACTTC. The variable domain in full, with the rest retrieved from reference TRBV30 and TRBJ2-7, is SQTIHQWPATLVQPVGSPLSLECTVEGTSNPNLYWYRQAAGRGLQLLFYSVGIGQISSEVPQNLSASRPQDRQFILSSKKLLLSDSGFYLCAWSLVTGYEQYFGPGTRLTVT.

The rearrangement joins TRBV5-4 to TRBJ2-5, with D unresolved. Germline V gives CDR1 SGHNT, CDR2 YYREEE (reference sequence). V gave up 2 bases and J gave up 0 bases, with 5 bases separating them. The length of the CDR3 is 13 residues. DNA of the CDR3: TGTGCCAGCAGCTTAACAGACCAAGAGACCCAGTACTTC. It is translated as CASSLTDQETQYF.

The chain carries TRBV27 and TRBJ2-7; 9 nucleotides match TRBD1. The CDR3 spans 12 residues. With V trimmed by 6 bases and J by 6 bases, 3 bases remained unmatched. Germline V gene data show CDR1 as MNHEY and CDR2 as SMNVEV (reference sequence). CDR3 loop: CASRKTGGEQYF. CDR3 in DNA: TGTGCCAGCAGGAAGACAGGGGGCGAGCAGTACTTC.

CDR3 sequence: CASSPRDRGYYGYTF. The CDR3 DNA reads TGTGCCAGCAGCCCCCGGGACAGGGGGTACTATGGCTACACCTTC. This chain links TRBV9 with TRBJ1-2; 11 bases align to TRBD1. The ends lost 4 bases at V and 3 bases at J; junction bases unmatched: 5. Germline lookup yields CDR1 SGDLS and CDR2 YYNGEE. The CDR3 extends over 15 amino acids.

DNA of the CDR3: TGTGCCAGCAGCTCCTCTCCGGGGTATGAAAAACTGTTTTTT. Amino acids: CASSSSPGYEKLFF. The V call is TRBV7-2, the J call TRBJ1-4; D remains unclear. CDR3 length: 14 residues. V was shortened by 4 bases and J by 6 bases, with 12 bases between the two germline ends. CDR1 is SGHTA, CDR2 FQGNSA, per germline.

The chain has TRBV19 and TRBJ2-3, with 7 bases fitting TRBD2. The CDR3 sequence is 17 residues long. V gave up 2 bases and J gave up 0 bases; unmatched junction bases: 8. The germline V gene encodes CDR1 LNHDA and CDR2 SQIVND (reference sequence). This CDR3 reads CASSITTSVSSTDTQYF. The CDR3 DNA reads as TGTGCCAGTAGTATAACCACTAGCGTATCTAGCACAGATACGCAGTATTTT.

V gene TRBV10-3 combines with J gene TRBJ2-7, with 10 bases identical to TRBD2. CDR3 size: 15 residues. CDR1 and CDR2 (germline): ENHRY, SYGVKD. J gave up 5 bases and V 11 bases, and 15 bases lay outside the gene matches. The CDR3 is CAAALQAGGLNEQYF. The CDR3 coding sequence is TGTGCCGCCGCCCTCCAAGCGGGAGGGCTGAACGAGCAGTACTTC.

The chain is built from TRBV5-1 and TRBJ2-3, with D perhaps matching TRBD1 (5 bases). This CDR3 is 14 amino acids long. The germline V gene has CDR1 SGHRS and CDR2 YFSETQ. V was trimmed by 4 bases and J by 2 bases, leaving 11 bases between them. Here the CDR3 reads CASSPRQTTDTQYF. In nucleotides, the CDR3 is TGCGCCAGCAGCCCACGACAGACCACAGATACGCAGTATTTT.

The chain recombines TRBV30 with TRBJ2-7; D might be TRBD1 (6 bases). Between the trimmed V and J ends, which lost 2 bases and 8 bases, there was a span of 19 bases. The CDR3 extends over 14 amino acids. Germline CDR1 and CDR2: GTSNPN and SVGIG (reference sequence). The CDR3 DNA reads as TGTGCCTGGAGTCTGTCCGGGACATCTTATCAGCAGTACTTC. Translation: CAWSLSGTSYQQYF.

Concerning this clone itself: This likely came from a read error, as a far larger clone is one base away. Other DNA sequences of this sample code for an identical CDR3. This chain uses TRBV6-1 with TRBJ1-5; D might be TRBD1 (5 bases). V dropped 6 bases and J dropped 3 bases, with 12 bases sitting between them. CDR3 size: 14 residues. Germline-derived CDR1 and CDR2 are MNHNS and SASEGT. The DNA for the CDR3 is TGTGCCAGCAGCTCAGTGGGGCCCAATCAGCCCCAGCATTTT. Translation: CASSSVGPNQPQHF.

This clone appeared a few times. This chain uses TRBV6-6 with TRBJ1-5; the D is unclear. This CDR3 contains 14 residues. Trimming pared 2 bases from V and 0 bases from J, leaving 5 bases between. Germline CDR1 and CDR2: MNHNY and SVGAGI (reference sequence). In DNA form, the CDR3 reads TGTGCCAGCAGTTACGGGTATAGCAATCAGCCCCAGCATTTT. Translating gives CASSYGYSNQPQHF.

The chain links TRBV5-1 to TRBJ2-7, with 12 positions matching TRBD1. The CDR3 is 16 amino acids. CDR1 and CDR2 from the germline V gene are SGHRS and YFSETQ. V was pared by 1 base and J by 2 bases, with 4 bases of the junction left unmatched. CDR3 DNA sequence: TGCGCCAGCAGCTTGTCTGGGACAGGGGGCCCCTACGAGCAGTACTTC. Protein sequence: CASSLSGTGGPYEQYF.

This chain connects TRBV7-9 to TRBJ1-1; D not resolved. Deletions cut 5 bases from V and 4 bases from J, with 11 bases between. Germline V gene data show CDR1 as SEHNR and CDR2 as FQNEAQ (reference sequence). CDR3 length: 13 residues. CDR3 protein: CASSPGSATEAFF. In nucleotides, the CDR3 is TGTGCCAGCAGCCCAGGATCGGCCACTGAAGCTTTCTTT.

With respect to this clone: A far larger clone differs by one base, so this is likely a read error. This sample includes further DNA sequences coding for the same CDR3. The gene calls are TRBV7-9 and TRBJ2-1; D unresolved. The CDR3 loop spans 11 amino acids. Deletions cut 1 base from V and 7 bases from J, with 2 bases between. Germline V lookup: CDR1 SEHNR, CDR2 FQNEAQ (reference sequence). In nucleotides, the CDR3 is TGTGCCAGCAGCTTAGGTAATGAGCAGTTCTTC. Translation: CASSLGNEQFF. The full variable domain, its missing parts supplied by reference TRBV7-9 and TRBJ2-1, is DTGVSQNPRHKITKRGQNVTFRCDPISEHNRLYWYRQTLGQGPEFLTYFQNEAQLEKSRLLSDRFSAERPKGSFSTLEIQRTEQGDSAMYLCASSLGNEQFFGPGTRLTVL.

This sequence joins TRBV7-2 and TRBJ1-4; D unclear. This CDR3 comprises 16 residues. Germline V gene data show CDR1 as SGHTA and CDR2 as FQGNSA. V lost 1 base and J lost 0, with 9 bases in between. For the CDR3, the DNA is TGTGCCAGCAGCTTAGACTACTTTGCAACTAATGAAAAACTGTTTTTT. Translation gives CASSLDYFATNEKLFF.